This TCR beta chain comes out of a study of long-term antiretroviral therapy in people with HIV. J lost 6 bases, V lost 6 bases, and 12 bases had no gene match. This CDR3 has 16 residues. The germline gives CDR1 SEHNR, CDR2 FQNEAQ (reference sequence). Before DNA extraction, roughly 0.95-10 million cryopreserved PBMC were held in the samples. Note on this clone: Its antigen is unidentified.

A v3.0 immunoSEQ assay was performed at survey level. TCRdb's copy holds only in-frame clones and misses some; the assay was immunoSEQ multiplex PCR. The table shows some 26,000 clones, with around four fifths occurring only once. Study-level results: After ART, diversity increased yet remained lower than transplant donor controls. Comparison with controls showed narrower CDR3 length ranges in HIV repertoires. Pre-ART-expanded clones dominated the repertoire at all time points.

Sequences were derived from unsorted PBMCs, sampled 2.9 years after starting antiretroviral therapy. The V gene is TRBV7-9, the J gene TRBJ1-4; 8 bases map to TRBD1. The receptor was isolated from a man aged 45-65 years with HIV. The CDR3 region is CASSSPADRVYEKLFF. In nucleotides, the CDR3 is TGTGCCAGCAGTTCCCCGGCGGACAGGGTCTATGAAAAACTGTTTTTT.